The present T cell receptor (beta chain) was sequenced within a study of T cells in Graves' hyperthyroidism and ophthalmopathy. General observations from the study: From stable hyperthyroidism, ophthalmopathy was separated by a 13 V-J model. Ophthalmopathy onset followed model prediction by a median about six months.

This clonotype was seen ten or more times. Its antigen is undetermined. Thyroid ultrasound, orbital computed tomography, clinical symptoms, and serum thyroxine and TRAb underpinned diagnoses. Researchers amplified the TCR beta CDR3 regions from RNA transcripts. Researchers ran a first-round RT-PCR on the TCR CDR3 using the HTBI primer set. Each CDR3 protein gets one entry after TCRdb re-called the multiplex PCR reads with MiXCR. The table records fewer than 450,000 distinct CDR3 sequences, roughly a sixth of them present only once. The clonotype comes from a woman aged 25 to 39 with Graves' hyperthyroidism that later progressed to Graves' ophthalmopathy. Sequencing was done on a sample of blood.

CDR3 DNA: TGCGCCAGCAGCTTGGAATCGGGGGGATCCTACGAGCAGTACTTC. This codes for CASSLESGGSYEQYF. This chain joins TRBV5-1 and TRBJ2-7, with TRBD2 identical over 7 bases. Germline V CDR1 and CDR2: SGHRS, YFSETQ. This CDR3 is built from 15 residues. V shed 0 bases, J shed 1 base, and the junction held 4 bases outside the gene matches. Together with reference TRBV5-1 and TRBJ2-7, the CDR3 gives the full variable domain: KAGVTQTPRYLIKTRGQQVTLSCSPISGHRSVSWYQQTPGQGLQFLFEYFSETQRNKGNFPGRFSGRQFSNSRSEMNVSTLELGDSALYLCASSLESGGSYEQYFGPGTRLTVT.